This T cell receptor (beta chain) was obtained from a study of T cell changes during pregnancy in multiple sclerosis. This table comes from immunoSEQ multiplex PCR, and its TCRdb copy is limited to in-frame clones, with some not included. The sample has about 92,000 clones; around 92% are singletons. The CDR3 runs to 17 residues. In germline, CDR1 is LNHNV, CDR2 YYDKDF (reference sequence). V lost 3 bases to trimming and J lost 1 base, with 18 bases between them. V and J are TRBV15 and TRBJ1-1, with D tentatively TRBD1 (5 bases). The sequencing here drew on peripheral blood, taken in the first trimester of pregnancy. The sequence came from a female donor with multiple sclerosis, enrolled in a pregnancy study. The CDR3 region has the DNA TGTGCCACCAGCAGCGCCATTCAGGGAAAGGGGAACACTGAAGCTTTCTTT. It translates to CATSSAIQGKGNTEAFF. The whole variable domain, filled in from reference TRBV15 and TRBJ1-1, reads DAMVIQNPRYQVTQFGKPVTLSCSQTLNHNVMYWYQQKSSQAPKLLFHYYDKDFNNEADTPDNFQSRRPNTSFCFLDIRSPGLGDTAMYLCATSSAIQGKGNTEAFFGQGTRLTVV.